The text below deals with one T cell receptor beta chain. Its target is unknown. Trimming took 4 bases from V and 4 from J, leaving 16 bases between them. Looked up from germline, CDR1 is SGDLS and CDR2 is YYNGEE. The CDR3 covers 15 residues. Donors were Caucasian adults residing in Nashville, Tennessee, USA. The data are from a study of shared clonotypes between healthy human individuals. Points from the study as a whole: Sampling was confined to blood; repertoires within tissues likely differ. Between a few donors, naive CD4 clonotypes were shared at a level of about 5.3%. The study drew on few donors, limiting represented genetic and exposure-history diversity.

The method was immunoSEQ multiplex PCR; TCRdb's version includes in-frame clones alone and lacks a portion of them. The table shows about 1.5 million clones, with roughly 96% occurring only once. Specimen: naive CD4+ T cells sorted from blood. Subset denoted: CD45RA+ positively selected. This sequence originates from a young man in good health. The chain couples TRBV9 to TRBJ2-3; no definite D call. CDR3 protein: CASSFSGIAADTQYF. The CDR3 coding sequence is TGTGCCAGCAGCTTCTCTGGGATAGCTGCAGATACGCAGTATTTT.